The present T cell receptor beta chain was sequenced within a study of blood T cell repertoires in COVID-19. Study information: Samples taken during acute and convalescent COVID-19 were collected in the United States, Italy and Spain. T cells, B-cell-depleted T cells, or PBMCs supplied cDNA or gDNA.

In the study's own analysis: How many nucleated cells were present was estimated from reference gene primer amplification. The repertoire was sequenced with immunoSEQ multiplex PCR; TCRdb's copy has only in-frame clones and lacks some. The DNA gave D and trimming, while V, J and clone size come from that table. This repertoire shows approximately 210,000 clones, more than 65% found once; its top ten account for 3.6%. This clone was seen a handful of times. V lost 5 bases and J 0 bases, leaving 3 bases between the germline ends. Germline V gives CDR1 SNHLY, CDR2 FYNNEI. This CDR3 region has 12 residues.

The material sequenced was peripheral blood. The chain joins TRBV2 to TRBJ2-3; D not resolved. The sequence derives from a woman aged 80 or older with acute or convalescent COVID-19. This CDR3 is CASSPSTDTQYF. The CDR3 DNA reads TGTGCCAGCAGTCCTAGCACAGATACGCAGTATTTT.